The 18 T cell receptor beta chains presented below share a single source sample, sequenced in a study of blood T cell repertoires in COVID-19. Sequencing used immunoSEQ multiplex PCR; TCRdb keeps in-frame clones, though not all of them. The table has about 300,000 clones, approximately 85% seen once. The sample was peripheral blood. These receptors all come from a man aged 18-30 years with active or convalescent COVID-19.

The chain couples TRBV7-9 to TRBJ1-6; D is unresolved. V was trimmed by 4 bases and J by 7 bases, leaving 11 bases between them. The CDR3 is made up of 14 amino acids. Germline values: CDR1 SEHNR, CDR2 FQNEAQ (reference sequence). The CDR3 loop reads CASSYVGVNSPLHF. The CDR3 DNA sequence: TGTGCCAGCAGCTACGTCGGGGTAAATTCACCCCTCCACTTT.

In nucleotides, the CDR3 is TGTGCCAGCAGTTACTCAGGGGGCGGAAAACTGTTTTTT. As protein: CASSYSGGGKLFF. The rearrangement joins TRBV6-5 to TRBJ1-4, with 7 positions matching TRBD1. The CDR3 is 13 amino acids. CDR1 is MNHEY, CDR2 SVGAGI, per germline. Trimming took 0 bases from V and 10 from J; bases not matched to a gene: 2.

The rearrangement joins TRBV6-5 to TRBJ1-1; D might be TRBD1 (6 bases). The germline CDR1 and CDR2 sequences are MNHEY and SVGAGI. There are 15 residues in the CDR3. Trimming took 2 bases from V and 1 from J, leaving 11 bases between them. CDR3 DNA sequence: TGTGCCAGCAGTTACGAACAGGGCGGGAACACTGAAGCTTTCTTT. Its protein is CASSYEQGGNTEAFF.

This rearrangement joins TRBV27 to TRBJ1-5, with no clear D. The ends were cut back, 2 bases at V and 5 bases at J, with 10 bases in the middle. CDR1 is MNHEY and CDR2 is SMNVEV in the germline V gene (reference sequence). CDR3 length: 14 residues. The CDR3 DNA reads TGTGCCAGCAGTTTAATTGGCACATATCAGCCCCAGCATTTT. It is translated as CASSLIGTYQPQHF.

The CDR3 coding sequence is TGTGCCAGCAGCACCTTACAGGGATCCTACAATGAGCAGTTCTTC. Protein product: CASSTLQGSYNEQFF. The J gene is TRBJ2-1, the V gene TRBV2; D is perhaps TRBD1 (6 bases). Trimming took off 6 bases at V and 1 base at J, with 13 bases between the two ends. The CDR3 sequence is 15 residues long. Germline V gene data show CDR1 as SNHLY and CDR2 as FYNNEI.

The rearrangement joins TRBV5-1 to TRBJ2-3; TRBD1 matches 7 bases. The CDR3 length is 14 residues. Trimming removed 5 bases from V and 2 bases from J; junction bases left unmatched: 5. Germline V gives CDR1 SGHRS, CDR2 YFSETQ. CDR3 coding DNA: TGCGCCAGCAGATCTGGACAGGCCACAGATACGCAGTATTTT. Translating gives CASRSGQATDTQYF.

This clone has just one count. This rearrangement joins TRBV7-2 to TRBJ1-6, with a possible D match to TRBD1 (6 bases). The CDR3 extends over 14 amino acids. CDR1 and CDR2 from the germline V gene are SGHTA and FQGNSA. V shed 2 bases and J shed 10 bases, with 12 bases lying between them. The CDR3 loop reads CASSLHRVGSPLHF. In DNA form, the CDR3 reads TGTGCCAGCAGCTTACACAGGGTTGGATCACCCCTCCACTTT. Full variable domain (outside the CDR3, taken from reference TRBV7-2 and TRBJ1-6): GAGVSQSPSNKVTEKGKDVELRCDPISGHTALYWYRQSLGQGLEFLIYFQGNSAPDKSGLPSDRFSAERTGGSVSTLTIQRTQQEDSAVYLCASSLHRVGSPLHFGNGTRLTVT.

The chain combines TRBV19 with TRBJ1-1, with 11 bases fitting TRBD1. V lost 1 base, J lost 3 bases, and 4 bases stayed unmatched. Germline V gene lookup returns CDR1 LNHDA and CDR2 SQIVND (reference sequence). There are 16 residues in the CDR3. The CDR3: CASSIGTGGADTEAFF. The DNA of the CDR3 is TGTGCCAGTAGTATAGGGACAGGGGGCGCGGACACTGAAGCTTTCTTT.

The V call is TRBV5-1, the J call TRBJ1-2; maybe TRBD1 (6 bases). The CDR3 runs 15 residues. Germline V gene sequence: CDR1 SGHRS, CDR2 YFSETQ. The V end lost 2 bases, the J end lost 3 bases, and 14 bases lay between the germline ends. In DNA form, the CDR3 reads TGCGCCAGCAGCTTAAACAGGGCAGGGGACTATGGCTACACCTTC. Its protein product is CASSLNRAGDYGYTF. The complete variable domain, with remaining parts taken from reference TRBV5-1 and TRBJ1-2, reads KAGVTQTPRYLIKTRGQQVTLSCSPISGHRSVSWYQQTPGQGLQFLFEYFSETQRNKGNFPGRFSGRQFSNSRSEMNVSTLELGDSALYLCASSLNRAGDYGYTFGSGTRLTVV.

The chain uses TRBV18 and TRBJ1-4; D unclear. V lost 1 base and J 6 bases, leaving 12 bases between the germline ends. The CDR3 loop spans 15 amino acids. Germline V CDR1 and CDR2: KGHSH, LQKENI. The CDR3 reads CASSPLGSSDEKLFF. The CDR3 region has the DNA TGTGCCAGCTCACCACTCGGCAGTAGCGATGAAAAACTGTTTTTT.

This clone was counted between two and nine times. The chain recombines TRBV5-4 with TRBJ1-6, with D possibly being TRBD1 (5 bases). V lost 0 bases to trimming and J lost 11 bases, with 6 bases between them. Germline CDR1 reads SGHNT; CDR2 reads YYREEE (reference sequence). This CDR3 region has 12 residues. The DNA of the CDR3 is TGTGCCAGCAGCTTGGAAGGGGCACCCCTCCACTTT. It codes for CASSLEGAPLHF.

This sequence joins TRBV2 and TRBJ2-3, with 11 bases fitting TRBD2. The CDR3 has 16 residues. Germline CDR1 reads SNHLY; CDR2 reads FYNNEI. V was pared by 6 bases and J by 5 bases, with 10 bases of the junction left unmatched. CDR3 DNA sequence: TGTGCCAGCAGGCTGACTAGCGGGGATTCTGGAGATACGCAGTATTTT. Translation: CASRLTSGDSGDTQYF.

The rearrangement joins TRBV15 to TRBJ1-1; tentative D call: TRBD1 (6 bases). This CDR3 is 15 amino acids long. Germline V gene lookup returns CDR1 LNHNV and CDR2 YYDKDF (reference sequence). V gave up 6 bases and J gave up 4 bases, with 18 bases separating them. The DNA for the CDR3 is TGTGCCACCAGAATAGACAGGACGTCAGGCACTGAAGCTTTCTTT. This codes for CATRIDRTSGTEAFF. The whole variable domain, filled in from reference TRBV15 and TRBJ1-1, reads DAMVIQNPRYQVTQFGKPVTLSCSQTLNHNVMYWYQQKSSQAPKLLFHYYDKDFNNEADTPDNFQSRRPNTSFCFLDIRSPGLGDTAMYLCATRIDRTSGTEAFFGQGTRLTVV.

J is TRBJ2-7 and V is TRBV10-1; D might be TRBD1 (6 bases). From germline, CDR1 is WNHNN and CDR2 SYGVQD (reference sequence). V was trimmed by 1 base and J by 0 bases, leaving 13 bases between them. The CDR3 runs 16 residues. The CDR3 is CASSEFNRENSYEQYF. In DNA, the CDR3 is TGCGCCAGCAGTGAGTTCAACAGGGAAAACTCCTACGAGCAGTACTTC.

The chain couples TRBV2 to TRBJ2-2, with no clear D. The CDR3 length is 13 residues. In germline, CDR1 is SNHLY, CDR2 FYNNEI. Trimming took 7 bases from V and 2 from J, leaving 8 bases between them. This CDR3 is CASTNRNTGELFF. In nucleotides, the CDR3 is TGTGCCAGCACGAACAGAAACACCGGGGAGCTGTTTTTT.

The chain has TRBV12-5 and TRBJ2-2; 8 bases align to TRBD1. The CDR3 runs to 16 residues. V shed 1 base and J 1 base; nucleotides not matched to a gene: 2. CDR1 and CDR2 from the germline V gene are LGHNT and FRNRAP. This CDR3 reads CASGLADRVNTGELFF. CDR3 DNA sequence: TGTGCTAGTGGTTTGGCGGACAGGGTGAACACCGGGGAGCTGTTTTTT.

This clone has just one count. The gene calls are TRBV6-2 or TRBV6-3 and TRBJ2-5; D possibly corresponds to TRBD2 (5 bases). The germline V and J ends were trimmed by 6 bases and 5 bases, with 19 bases remaining between them. CDR1 is MNHEY and CDR2 is SVGEGT in the germline V gene. There are 15 residues in the CDR3. The CDR3 sequence: CASSPPGRGWETQYF. Here the CDR3 DNA reads TGTGCCAGCAGCCCCCCCGGTAGAGGGTGGGAGACCCAGTACTTC.

The chain links TRBV7-2 to TRBJ1-4; TRBD1 agrees at 8 bases. Losses at the gene ends were 4 bases for V and 14 bases for J; bases not matched to a gene: 12. Per germline, CDR1 SGHTA and CDR2 FQGNSA. The CDR3 runs 14 residues. The CDR3 nucleotides are TGTGCCAGCAGCTCCGACAGGGACAGGCGCCGGCTGTTTTTT. It translates to CASSSDRDRRRLFF. Variable domain in full (rest from reference TRBV7-2 and TRBJ1-4): GAGVSQSPSNKVTEKGKDVELRCDPISGHTALYWYRQSLGQGLEFLIYFQGNSAPDKSGLPSDRFSAERTGGSVSTLTIQRTQQEDSAVYLCASSSDRDRRRLFFGSGTQLSVL.